These 23 T cell receptor beta chains originate from one sample sequenced in a study of blood T cell repertoires in COVID-19. Measured with immunoSEQ multiplex PCR; TCRdb has only the in-frame clones, and not every one. The profile covers about 200,000 clones, with 90% appearing a single time and approximately 0.5% taken by the ten largest. The sequenced material came from peripheral blood. The receptors shown here come from a man in his forties or fifties with acute or convalescent COVID-19.

A few counts support this clone. The chain carries TRBV28 and TRBJ2-7; 8 nucleotides agree with TRBD1. The V segment lost 1 base and the J segment 1 base; nucleotides outside the gene matches: 6. CDR3 length: 16 residues. CDR1 and CDR2 from the germline V gene are MDHEN and SYDVKM. The DNA for the CDR3 is TGTGCCAGCAGTTTATCCCGGACAGGGAAGTCCTACGAGCAGTACGTC. It is translated as CASSLSRTGKSYEQYV.

The chain carries TRBV28 and TRBJ2-3; 7 positions match TRBD2. The CDR3 covers 15 residues. The ends lost 5 bases at V and 4 bases at J; junction bases unmatched: 9. Germline CDR1 is MDHEN and CDR2 is SYDVKM. Here the CDR3 DNA reads TGTGCCAGCAGTGCCCCGACTAGCACGGCAGATACGCAGTATTTT. Its protein is CASSAPTSTADTQYF.

The V call is TRBV2, the J call TRBJ2-7; 16 nucleotides line up with TRBD2. V was clipped by 4 bases and J by 4 bases; unmatched bases: 10. The CDR3 totals 18 residues. The germline V gene has CDR1 SNHLY and CDR2 FYNNEI. The CDR3 protein is CASSGPGLAGGQTYEQYF. DNA of the CDR3: TGTGCCAGCAGTGGGCCGGGACTAGCGGGAGGGCAGACTTACGAGCAGTACTTC.

The V gene is TRBV5-8, the J gene TRBJ2-5; 9 nucleotides agree with TRBD2. V shed 1 base, J shed 6 bases, and the junction held 7 bases outside the gene matches. Germline-derived CDR1 and CDR2 are SGHTS and YDEGEE. The CDR3 consists of 15 residues. CDR3 region: CASSLWQGLAKTQYF. The CDR3 region has the DNA TGTGCCAGCAGCTTGTGGCAGGGACTAGCCAAGACCCAGTACTTC.

CDR3 DNA: TGTGCCAGCAGCTCTGGACAGGGGAGCACTGAAGCTTTCTTT. Its protein product is CASSSGQGSTEAFF. This chain links TRBV28 with TRBJ1-1, with 9 bases aligning to TRBD1. Unmatched junction bases numbered 6, after V lost 6 bases and J lost 4 bases. Germline values: CDR1 MDHEN, CDR2 SYDVKM. This CDR3 has 14 amino acids.

The rearrangement uses TRBV25-1 and TRBJ2-5, with D uncertain. Germline assignment: CDR1 MGHDK and CDR2 SYGVNS. This CDR3 region has 15 residues. Deletions cut 4 bases from V and 5 bases from J, with 17 bases between. The CDR3 DNA is TGTGCCAGCAGTGCAGACTCAACAACGTGGGAGACCCAGTACTTC. It specifies CASSADSTTWETQYF.

The chain couples TRBV6-2 or TRBV6-3 to TRBJ1-2; 11 positions agree with TRBD1. From germline, CDR1 is MNHEY and CDR2 SVGEGT. V lost 5 bases to trimming and J lost 7 bases; unmatched junction nucleotides: 9. The CDR3 loop spans 15 amino acids. This CDR3 is CASSPRDRGWIGYTF. The CDR3 DNA sequence: TGTGCCAGCAGTCCCCGGGACAGGGGGTGGATTGGCTACACCTTC.

The chain links TRBV4-2 to TRBJ2-1, with a possible D match to TRBD1 (6 bases). The CDR3 runs to 14 residues. V lost 2 bases to trimming and J lost 4 bases, with 9 bases between them. Germline lookup yields CDR1 LGHNA and CDR2 YNFKEQ. The DNA of the CDR3 is TGTGCCAGCAGCCAATCCGGACAGTACAATGAGCAGTTCTTC. As protein: CASSQSGQYNEQFF.

The chain links TRBV28 to TRBJ1-5; D is uncertain. Trimming removed 5 bases from V and 8 bases from J, with 16 bases in between. The germline gives CDR1 MDHEN, CDR2 SYDVKM. CDR3 size: 14 residues. CDR3 nucleotides: TGTGCCAGCAGTCAACTAACTGGAGTTAAGCCCCAGCATTTT. The encoded protein is CASSQLTGVKPQHF.

The V gene is TRBV27, the J gene TRBJ2-1, with 10 bases fitting TRBD2. Germline lookup yields CDR1 MNHEY and CDR2 SMNVEV (reference sequence). V shed 8 bases, J shed 8 bases, and the junction held 9 bases outside the gene matches. This CDR3 spans 14 amino acids. The CDR3 sequence: CASASGRGGDEQFF. CDR3 nucleotides: TGTGCCAGCGCTAGCGGGAGAGGGGGGGATGAGCAGTTCTTC.

This rearrangement joins TRBV11-2 to TRBJ2-1; tentative D call: TRBD1 (5 bases). The CDR3 sequence is 17 residues long. CDR1 SGHAT and CDR2 FQNNGV come from the germline V gene. Trimming stripped 6 bases from V and 0 bases from J, with 18 bases between. CDR3 coding DNA: TGTGCCAGCAGTCTCGGGCGCCAGGGCCGCTCCTACAATGAGCAGTTCTTC. Amino acid sequence: CASSLGRQGRSYNEQFF. Looking up the rest from reference TRBV11-2 and TRBJ2-1 gives the full variable domain: EAGVAQSPRYKIIEKRQSVAFWCNPISGHATLYWYQQILGQGPKLLIQFQNNGVVDDSQLPKDRFSAERLKGVDSTLKIQPAKLEDSAVYLCASSLGRQGRSYNEQFFGPGTRLTVL.

The V call is TRBV7-9, the J call TRBJ2-5; D possibly corresponds to TRBD2 (5 bases). The CDR3 is 15 residues long. Per germline, CDR1 SEHNR and CDR2 FQNEAQ (reference sequence). Trimming stripped 5 bases from V and 2 bases from J, with 15 bases between. CDR3 nucleotide sequence: TGTGCCAGCAGCCCCGGGGTGGGTGGGCAAGAGACCCAGTACTTC. Encoded protein: CASSPGVGGQETQYF. The variable domain in full, completed from reference TRBV7-9 and TRBJ2-5, reads DTGVSQNPRHKITKRGQNVTFRCDPISEHNRLYWYRQTLGQGPEFLTYFQNEAQLEKSRLLSDRFSAERPKGSFSTLEIQRTEQGDSAMYLCASSPGVGGQETQYFGPGTRLLVL.

The CDR3 loop is CASSSQGINEKLFF. The CDR3 bases are TGCGCCAGCAGCTCACAGGGAATTAATGAAAAACTGTTTTTT. The chain has TRBV5-1 and TRBJ1-4, with D tentatively TRBD1 (6 bases). CDR1 is SGHRS and CDR2 is YFSETQ in the germline V gene. There are 14 residues in the CDR3. V shed 3 bases and J shed 4 bases, with 10 bases lying between them. Full variable domain (missing parts from reference TRBV5-1 and TRBJ1-4): KAGVTQTPRYLIKTRGQQVTLSCSPISGHRSVSWYQQTPGQGLQFLFEYFSETQRNKGNFPGRFSGRQFSNSRSEMNVSTLELGDSALYLCASSSQGINEKLFFGSGTQLSVL.

The V and J genes are TRBV2 and TRBJ2-5, with D unresolved. CDR1 and CDR2 from the germline V gene are SNHLY and FYNNEI. The CDR3 covers 15 residues. V was clipped by 4 bases and J by 5 bases, with 17 bases between them. CDR3: CASSATYDRVETQYF. Written as DNA, the CDR3 is TGTGCCAGCAGTGCCACGTACGACCGGGTTGAGACCCAGTACTTC. The variable domain in full, completed from reference TRBV2 and TRBJ2-5, reads EPEVTQTPSHQVTQMGQEVILRCVPISNHLYFYWYRQILGQKVEFLVSFYNNEISEKSEIFDDQFSVERPDGSNFTLKIRSTKLEDSAMYFCASSATYDRVETQYFGPGTRLLVL.

V and J are TRBV28 and TRBJ2-1; D ambiguous. This CDR3 region has 14 residues. Germline V gene data show CDR1 as MDHEN and CDR2 as SYDVKM. Trimming shortened V by 5 bases and J by 1 base, and 9 bases separated the two germline ends. The CDR3 sequence is CASSLPGSYNEQFF. Here the CDR3 DNA reads TGTGCCAGCAGTCTACCCGGGTCCTACAATGAGCAGTTCTTC. Full variable domain (outside the CDR3, taken from reference TRBV28 and TRBJ2-1): DVKVTQSSRYLVKRTGEKVFLECVQDMDHENMFWYRQDPGLGLRLIYFSYDVKMKEKGDIPEGYSVSREKKERFSLILESASTNQTSMYLCASSLPGSYNEQFFGPGTRLTVL.

This clone was picked up one time. This chain joins TRBV2 and TRBJ2-2; D unresolved. The CDR3 spans 14 residues. Germline-derived CDR1 and CDR2 are SNHLY and FYNNEI. V was trimmed by 6 bases and J by 4 bases, leaving 12 bases between them. The CDR3 protein is CASRFFSGTGELFF. The CDR3 DNA reads TGTGCCAGCAGGTTTTTTTCCGGCACCGGGGAGCTGTTTTTT. The entire variable domain, with the rest obtained from reference TRBV2 and TRBJ2-2, is as follows: EPEVTQTPSHQVTQMGQEVILRCVPISNHLYFYWYRQILGQKVEFLVSFYNNEISEKSEIFDDQFSVERPDGSNFTLKIRSTKLEDSAMYFCASRFFSGTGELFFGEGSRLTVL.

This clone was seen a single time. The V and J genes are TRBV18 and TRBJ2-1; unclear D gene. V lost 6 bases, J lost 7 bases, and 13 bases lay in between. Germline values: CDR1 KGHSH, CDR2 LQKENI. The CDR3 is 13 residues long. This CDR3 is CASSSVVENEQFF. CDR3 in DNA: TGTGCCAGCTCGAGCGTGGTTGAGAATGAGCAGTTCTTC.

The CDR3 DNA follows: TGTGCCAGCTCACCATTTGGGGGGGATCGGAACACTGAAGCTTTCTTT. As protein: CASSPFGGDRNTEAFF. The chain is built from TRBV18 and TRBJ1-1; tentative D call: TRBD1 (5 bases). Between the trimmed V and J ends, which lost 2 bases and 1 base, there was a span of 14 bases. The CDR3 covers 16 residues. Germline V gene data show CDR1 as KGHSH and CDR2 as LQKENI.

The chain is built from TRBV13 and TRBJ1-2; D might be TRBD1 (6 bases). The CDR3 spans 14 residues. Trimming took 5 bases from V and 4 from J, leaving 14 bases between them. Per germline, CDR1 PRHDT and CDR2 FYEKMQ (reference sequence). The CDR3 here is CASSRNRVGYGYTF. CDR3 DNA: TGTGCCAGCAGCCGTAACAGGGTAGGCTATGGCTACACCTTC.

The chain recombines TRBV18 with TRBJ2-1; D remains unclear. The V end was cut by 3 bases, the J end by 5 bases, with 8 bases between. CDR1 is KGHSH, CDR2 LQKENI, per germline. This CDR3 is built from 13 residues. The CDR3 DNA sequence: TGTGCCAGCTCACCGAATGAGGACAATGAGCAGTTCTTC. This gives the protein CASSPNEDNEQFF.

This sequence joins TRBV5-6 and TRBJ2-5, with D possibly matching TRBD1 (5 bases). This CDR3 contains 17 residues. Trimming pared 3 bases from V and 0 bases from J, leaving 18 bases between. Per germline, CDR1 SGHDT and CDR2 YYEEEE. CDR3 in DNA: TGTGCCAGCAGCTCCCTCCTCTCCACAGGAGACCAAGAGACCCAGTACTTC. It specifies CASSSLLSTGDQETQYF. The full variable domain, rest sourced from reference TRBV5-6 and TRBJ2-5, is DAGVTQSPTHLIKTRGQQVTLRCSPKSGHDTVSWYQQALGQGPQFIFQYYEEEERQRGNFPDRFSGHQFPNYSSELNVNALLLGDSALYLCASSSLLSTGDQETQYFGPGTRLLVL.

J is TRBJ2-7 and V is TRBV7-2; 16 bases line up with TRBD2. The junction had 8 bases not matched to a gene; V was cut back by 5 bases and J by 4 bases. This CDR3 contains 17 residues. The V gene's germline CDR1 is SGHTA and CDR2 FQGNSA. The CDR3 is CASSPGTSGRDWYEQYF. The CDR3 DNA reads TGTGCCAGCAGCCCAGGGACTAGCGGGAGGGATTGGTACGAGCAGTACTTC.

The chain carries TRBV6-2 or TRBV6-3 and TRBJ1-4; D not certain. The germline gives CDR1 MNHEY, CDR2 SVGEGT. V was trimmed by 4 bases and J by 7 bases, leaving 10 bases between them. The CDR3 totals 13 residues. This CDR3 reads CASSWQAGEKLFF. CDR3 DNA sequence: TGTGCCAGCAGTTGGCAAGCGGGTGAAAAACTGTTTTTT.